The next 24 T cell receptor beta chains were all read from a single sample in a study of T cell changes during pregnancy in multiple sclerosis. Libraries were prepared by immunoSEQ multiplex PCR; TCRdb keeps only in-frame clonotypes and omits some of them. This table has tens of thousands of clones, approximately 90% appearing once. The sequencing here drew on peripheral blood, taken in the first trimester of pregnancy. Receptors originate from a female donor in good health, enrolled as a control in a pregnancy study.

The V and J genes are TRBV29-1 and TRBJ1-1; 9 positions match TRBD1. The CDR3 length is 13 residues. V was pared by 3 bases and J by 7 bases, with 6 bases of the junction left unmatched. Germline CDR1 SQVTM, CDR2 ANQGSEA. Here the CDR3 reads CSVDLTGGLEAFF. Written as DNA, the CDR3 is TGCAGCGTTGACCTAACAGGGGGCCTTGAAGCTTTCTTT.

CDR3 DNA sequence: TGTGCCAGCAGCTCGAACCGGGACAGGGGGAACACCATATATTTT. Residues: CASSSNRDRGNTIYF. V and J are TRBV5-4 and TRBJ1-3, with TRBD1 identical over 11 bases. The V segment lost 3 bases and the J segment 7 bases; nucleotides outside the gene matches: 6. This CDR3 is 15 amino acids long. The germline CDR1 and CDR2 sequences are SGHNT and YYREEE (reference sequence).

The genes are TRBV6-1 and TRBJ1-2; no firm D call. V lost 6 bases and J lost 6, with 17 bases in between. The germline CDR1 and CDR2 sequences are MNHNS and SASEGT. This CDR3 has 14 residues. The DNA for the CDR3 is TGTGCCAGCAGCCTCTCACGCGGAAAGCATGGCTACACCTTC. This encodes CASSLSRGKHGYTF.

This chain joins TRBV4-1 and TRBJ2-2; 10 nucleotides match TRBD2. J lost 8 bases, V lost 0 bases, and 9 bases had no gene match. The CDR3 has 17 residues. Germline V gene data show CDR1 as MGHRA and CDR2 as YSYEKL. The CDR3 spells CASSQEALAGYTGELFF. As DNA, the CDR3 is TGCGCCAGCAGCCAAGAGGCACTAGCGGGGTATACAGGGGAGCTGTTTTTT.

Only a few counts were recorded for this clone. This chain connects TRBV10-3 to TRBJ1-2, with 9 bases aligning to TRBD1. J gave up 3 bases and V 6 bases, and 5 bases lay outside the gene matches. The CDR3 is 14 residues long. Looked up from germline, CDR1 is ENHRY and CDR2 is SYGVKD. CDR3 sequence reads: CAIRPDRGDYGYTF. CDR3 nucleotides: TGTGCCATCAGGCCGGACAGGGGCGACTATGGCTACACCTTC.

This chain connects TRBV4-3 to TRBJ2-1, with TRBD2 identical over 7 bases. V dropped 3 bases and J dropped 7; count of bases not matched to a gene: 12. Germline-derived CDR1 and CDR2 are LGHNA and YSLEER. This CDR3 has 16 amino acids. The CDR3 sequence is CASSQGWAGDTNEQFF. The CDR3 DNA sequence: TGCGCCAGCAGCCAGGGGTGGGCGGGGGATACAAATGAGCAGTTCTTC.

The rearrangement joins TRBV5-5 to TRBJ2-5; TRBD1 matches at 10 bases. The CDR3 spans 12 residues. Trimming took 4 bases from V and 11 from J; bases not matched to a gene: 5. CDR1 and CDR2 (germline): SGHKS, YYEKEE (reference sequence). CDR3 sequence reads: CASSPDRGSQYF. CDR3 sequence (DNA): TGTGCCAGCAGCCCGGACAGGGGGTCGCAGTACTTC. Full variable domain (outside the CDR3, taken from reference TRBV5-5 and TRBJ2-5): DAGVTQSPTHLIKTRGQQVTLRCSPISGHKSVSWYQQVLGQGPQFIFQYYEKEERGRGNFPDRFSARQFPNYSSELNVNALLLGDSALYLCASSPDRGSQYFGPGTRLLVL.

The chain has TRBV25-1 and TRBJ1-4; weak D call: TRBD1 (6 bases). The V gene lost 8 bases and the J gene lost 5 bases, with 15 bases spanning the gap. The CDR3 spans 14 residues. Germline V CDR1 and CDR2: MGHDK, SYGVNS. This CDR3 reads CASAEWQGNEKLFF. CDR3 nucleotides: TGTGCCAGCGCCGAGTGGCAGGGGAATGAAAAACTGTTTTTT.

This clone was found once. The DNA of the CDR3 is TGCAGCGTAGCTCGGGACAGGGTGTACGAGCAGTACTTC. As protein: CSVARDRVYEQYF. V is TRBV29-1 and J is TRBJ2-7; 9 bases are a match to TRBD1. Trimming at V came to 6 bases and at J to 4 bases, leaving 7 bases not matched to a gene. CDR1 and CDR2 from the germline V gene are SQVTM and ANQGSEA. The CDR3 totals 13 residues.

The chain has TRBV12-5 and TRBJ1-1; 7 bases align to TRBD1. After removal of 2 bases from V and 1 base from J, the junction contained 13 bases not matched to a gene. CDR3 length: 18 residues. Looked up from germline, CDR1 is LGHNT and CDR2 is FRNRAP. The CDR3: CASGLSQPRDSQNTEAFF. The CDR3, as DNA: TGTGCTAGTGGTTTGTCCCAACCGCGGGACAGCCAGAACACTGAAGCTTTCTTT.

J is TRBJ2-1 and V is TRBV6-4, with 8 bases matching TRBD2. V trimming: 2 bases; J trimming: 2 bases; junction bases outside the gene matches: 5. Germline V gene lookup returns CDR1 MRHNA and CDR2 SNTAGT. This CDR3 has 16 amino acids. The CDR3 region is CASSDTPGGPYNEQFF. The DNA of the CDR3 is TGTGCCAGCAGTGACACCCCGGGGGGGCCCTACAATGAGCAGTTCTTC.

V gene TRBV6-5 combines with J gene TRBJ1-2; D is possibly TRBD1 (6 bases). The germline V and J ends were trimmed by 11 bases and 5 bases, with 12 bases remaining between them. This CDR3 comprises 11 residues. Per germline, CDR1 MNHEY and CDR2 SVGAGI. Here the CDR3 reads CAAGTTYGYTF. CDR3 DNA: TGTGCCGCCGGGACAACATATGGCTACACCTTC.

The rearrangement joins TRBV2 to TRBJ1-2; 12 bases line up with TRBD1. Germline lookup yields CDR1 SNHLY and CDR2 FYNNEI. The junction had 5 bases not matched to a gene; V was cut back by 6 bases and J by 6 bases. This CDR3 is 14 amino acids long. Written as DNA, the CDR3 is TGTGCCAGCAGGGGACAGGGGGCAGTAGATGGCTACACCTTC. It codes for CASRGQGAVDGYTF.

The J gene is TRBJ2-7, the V gene TRBV5-1; the match to TRBD1 covers 8 bases. V dropped 0 bases and J dropped 3; count of bases not matched to a gene: 2. Per germline, CDR1 SGHRS and CDR2 YFSETQ. This CDR3 comprises 14 residues. The CDR3 loop is CASSLAGGLYEQYF. The CDR3, as DNA: TGCGCCAGCAGCTTGGCAGGGGGCCTCTACGAGCAGTACTTC.

The chain is built from TRBV6-5 and TRBJ1-5; 8 bases line up with TRBD1. CDR1 and CDR2 from the germline V gene are MNHEY and SVGAGI. V lost 6 bases to trimming and J lost 0 bases; unmatched junction nucleotides: 4. The CDR3 totals 15 residues. Written as DNA, the CDR3 is TGTGCCAGCAGAAACAGGGGGAATAGCAATCAGCCCCAGCATTTT. It is translated as CASRNRGNSNQPQHF.

V and J are TRBV11-2 and TRBJ2-3; 11 bases fit TRBD2. CDR1 is SGHAT, CDR2 FQNNGV, per germline. V gave up 1 base and J gave up 2 bases; unmatched junction bases: 2. This CDR3 has 16 residues. The CDR3 spells CASSLVAGGLTDTQYF. The CDR3 DNA is TGTGCCAGCAGCTTAGTAGCGGGGGGGCTCACAGATACGCAGTATTTT.

This chain links TRBV11-2 with TRBJ2-7; D is undetermined. This CDR3 spans 14 amino acids. Germline V CDR1 and CDR2: SGHAT, FQNNGV. The germline V and J ends were trimmed by 1 base and 2 bases, with 9 bases remaining between them. CDR3 nucleotides: TGTGCCAGCAGCTTAGCTGGCCCAGCCTACGAGCAGTACTTC. Protein: CASSLAGPAYEQYF.

This chain connects TRBV30 to TRBJ1-2; no clear D gene. The V end was cut by 4 bases, the J end by 2 bases, with 11 bases between. Germline loops: CDR1 GTSNPN, CDR2 SVGIG (reference sequence). This CDR3 has 13 amino acids. CDR3 bases: TGTGCCTGGACCCTACGGGAGAACTATGGCTACACCTTC. This codes for CAWTLRENYGYTF.

This clone was counted between two and nine times. J is TRBJ2-7 and V is TRBV27; perhaps TRBD1 as D (6 bases). This CDR3 contains 16 residues. Trimming cost V 5 bases and J 3 bases, with 20 bases left between them. Per germline, CDR1 MNHEY and CDR2 SMNVEV (reference sequence). As DNA, the CDR3 is TGTGCCAGCAGTAACCAACAGGGCCGGTCCGTCTACGAGCAGTACTTC. Its protein is CASSNQQGRSVYEQYF.

This chain joins TRBV9 and TRBJ2-5; 8 nucleotides line up with TRBD2. With V trimmed by 5 bases and J by 4 bases, 13 bases remained unmatched. CDR3 length: 16 residues. CDR1 SGDLS and CDR2 YYNGEE come from the germline V gene. The CDR3 DNA is TGTGCCAGCAGGTCGGGCCCTCCGGGGGGGCGAGAGACCCAGTACTTC. It encodes CASRSGPPGGRETQYF.

This clone has only a few counts. The chain carries TRBV5-1 and TRBJ1-2, with 8 bases matching TRBD1. Looked up from germline, CDR1 is SGHRS and CDR2 is YFSETQ. CDR3 length: 13 residues. V dropped 4 bases and J dropped 7; count of bases not matched to a gene: 6. CDR3 sequence reads: CASSATGEGGYTF. In DNA form, the CDR3 reads TGCGCCAGCAGCGCGACAGGGGAGGGTGGCTACACCTTC.

CDR3 residues: CASSYSGNEQFF. DNA of the CDR3: TGTGCCAGCAGTTACTCCGGGAATGAGCAGTTCTTC. The chain is built from TRBV6-5 and TRBJ2-1; unclear D gene. The germline gives CDR1 MNHEY, CDR2 SVGAGI. The CDR3 length is 12 residues. The ends were cut back, 0 bases at V and 7 bases at J, with 4 bases in the middle.

V usage is TRBV9 and J usage is TRBJ1-1; no reliable D call. Germline V gene sequence: CDR1 SGDLS, CDR2 YYNGEE. This CDR3 has 13 residues. V dropped 0 bases and J dropped 9 bases, with 12 bases sitting between them. CDR3 in DNA: TGTGCCAGCAGCGTAGTCCCGGGGAGAAAAGCTTTCTTT. It translates to CASSVVPGRKAFF.

As to this clone: The junction and the germline gene differ at one end; a read error may be behind it. This chain uses TRBV11-3 with TRBJ2-5; the D is unclear. The CDR3 has 12 residues. Germline loops: CDR1 SGHNT, CDR2 YENEEA. In DNA, the CDR3 is TGTGCCAGCAGCTTAGGACAAGAAACCCAGTACTTC. It is translated as CASSLGQETQYF.